These 32 T cell receptor beta chains were all obtained from the same sample, sequenced in a study of cytomegalovirus exposure and HLA in healthy donors. 60 Vbeta and 13 Jbeta primers were used in PCR. The data were produced by immunoSEQ multiplex PCR, yet TCRdb's version contains in-frame clones alone and is incomplete. The table lists 150,000 or so clones, 79% of them singletons. The material sequenced was PBMCs. The source is a woman aged 40 to 49 in good health and CMV-seropositive.

The gene calls are TRBV30 and TRBJ1-1; D remains unclear. This CDR3 is 13 amino acids long. Germline values: CDR1 GTSNPN, CDR2 SVGIG (reference sequence). The V and J ends lost 5 bases and 4 bases respectively, with 14 bases between them. CDR3 coding DNA: TGTGCCTGGGCCCAAACAGCCGTCACTGAAGCTTTCTTT. Its protein product is CAWAQTAVTEAFF.

The V call is TRBV5-1, the J call TRBJ1-1; no definite D call. Germline V gene lookup returns CDR1 SGHRS and CDR2 YFSETQ. V was pared by 0 bases and J by 2 bases, with 11 bases between. The CDR3 extends over 15 amino acids. The CDR3 loop is CASSLGAGGNTEAFF. CDR3 bases: TGCGCCAGCAGCTTGGGGGCGGGTGGTAACACTGAAGCTTTCTTT.

The V and J genes are TRBV6-1 and TRBJ2-7; the D is unclear. Germline-derived CDR1 and CDR2 are MNHNS and SASEGT. This CDR3 is built from 11 residues. The V end was cut by 1 base, the J end by 7 bases, with 5 bases between. The DNA of the CDR3 is TGTGCCAGCAGTGAAGGTATGGAGCAGTACTTC. Encoded protein: CASSEGMEQYF.

Comments on this clone: This CDR3 is also generated by other DNA sequences in the sample. The V and J genes are TRBV7-9 and TRBJ1-5, with 7 nucleotides matching TRBD1. Germline V gene sequence: CDR1 SEHNR, CDR2 FQNEAQ (reference sequence). This CDR3 comprises 14 residues. Losses at the gene ends were 5 bases for V and 2 bases for J; bases not matched to a gene: 3. CDR3 loop: CASSSGQGNQPQHF. As DNA, the CDR3 is TGTGCCAGCAGCAGCGGACAGGGCAATCAGCCCCAGCATTTT.

The chain carries TRBV7-9 and TRBJ2-5; 7 bases line up with TRBD1. CDR1 SEHNR and CDR2 FQNEAQ come from the germline V gene (reference sequence). The CDR3 sequence is 15 residues long. The junction had 4 bases not matched to a gene; V was cut back by 1 base and J by 2 bases. Here the CDR3 DNA reads TGTGCCAGCAGCTTAGGGGACAGCCGACAAGAGACCCAGTACTTC. Protein sequence: CASSLGDSRQETQYF.

The rearrangement joins TRBV7-2 to TRBJ2-1; TRBD2 matches 7 bases. V shed 5 bases and J 5 bases; nucleotides not matched to a gene: 12. The germline CDR1 and CDR2 sequences are SGHTA and FQGNSA. The CDR3 extends over 16 amino acids. Written as DNA, the CDR3 is TGTGCCAGCAGCCCTAGGTGGCGCGGGGGAAACAATGAGCAGTTCTTC. This encodes CASSPRWRGGNNEQFF.

This clone was counted a few times. The rearrangement joins TRBV5-1 to TRBJ2-3, with D uncertain. This CDR3 comprises 14 residues. Germline loops: CDR1 SGHRS, CDR2 YFSETQ. CDR3 nucleotides: TGCGCTACTTCGACGGATCGGGTTACAGATACGCAGTATTTT. It yields the protein CATSTDRVTDTQYF.

This chain's CDR3 is CASSSGPNTGELFF. As DNA, the CDR3 is TGTGCCAGCAGCTCTGGGCCGAACACCGGGGAGCTGTTTTTT. V is TRBV9 and J is TRBJ2-2; D is unresolved. Germline V lookup: CDR1 SGDLS, CDR2 YYNGEE. The length of the CDR3 is 14 residues. Trimming removed 4 bases from V and 0 bases from J, with 7 bases in between.

V is TRBV7-9 and J is TRBJ2-2; D is possibly TRBD1 (9 bases). Between the trimmed V and J ends, which lost 9 bases and 0 bases, there was a span of 26 bases. This CDR3 region has 19 residues. The germline gives CDR1 SEHNR, CDR2 FQNEAQ (reference sequence). This CDR3 reads CASYRGLGAGAPNTGELFF. CDR3 coding DNA: TGTGCCAGTTACAGGGGGCTTGGAGCGGGGGCCCCGAACACCGGGGAGCTGTTTTTT. The variable domain in full, completed from reference TRBV7-9 and TRBJ2-2, reads DTGVSQNPRHKITKRGQNVTFRCDPISEHNRLYWYRQTLGQGPEFLTYFQNEAQLEKSRLLSDRFSAERPKGSFSTLEIQRTEQGDSAMYLCASYRGLGAGAPNTGELFFGEGSRLTVL.

This rearrangement joins TRBV28 to TRBJ2-1; D might be TRBD2 (7 bases). The CDR3 has 16 amino acids. Trimming removed 6 bases at V and 1 base at J, with 16 bases between. Per germline, CDR1 MDHEN and CDR2 SYDVKM. CDR3 DNA sequence: TGTGCCAGCAGCCCTGGGGGCGGGGGATCCTACAATGAGCAGTTCTTC. Translating it yields CASSPGGGGSYNEQFF.

V usage is TRBV2 and J usage is TRBJ2-3; 11 positions match TRBD2. Germline loops: CDR1 SNHLY, CDR2 FYNNEI. V lost 9 bases, J lost 2 bases, and 16 bases stayed unmatched. This CDR3 region has 18 residues. CDR3 sequence: CASRWGLAVTPSTDTQYF. The CDR3 DNA reads TGTGCCAGTCGCTGGGGACTAGCGGTGACCCCCTCCACAGATACGCAGTATTTT.

This chain joins TRBV2 and TRBJ1-2; the match to TRBD1 covers 8 bases. The CDR3 is made up of 16 amino acids. Germline trimming cut 4 bases from V and 7 bases from J; bases unmatched to any gene: 14. CDR1 is SNHLY, CDR2 FYNNEI, per germline. The CDR3 loop is CASSVMQGASLSGYTF. CDR3 coding DNA: TGTGCCAGCAGTGTCATGCAGGGGGCATCTTTGTCTGGCTACACCTTC.

The chain is built from TRBV5-4 and TRBJ1-4; 7 bases are shared with TRBD1. CDR1 and CDR2 (germline): SGHNT, YYREEE (reference sequence). V was pared by 1 base and J by 7 bases, with 7 bases of the junction left unmatched. This CDR3 is 15 amino acids long. CDR3 coding DNA: TGTGCCAGCAGCTTGTCGACAGGGCCCGGTGAAAAACTGTTTTTT. It is translated as CASSLSTGPGEKLFF.

The rearrangement uses TRBV13 and TRBJ2-2; D is ambiguous. Deletions cut 8 bases from V and 6 bases from J, with 7 bases between. The CDR3 totals 11 residues. The germline gives CDR1 PRHDT, CDR2 FYEKMQ (reference sequence). CDR3 sequence (DNA): TGTGCCAGCTTTAGAGCCGGGGAGCTGTTTTTT. As protein: CASFRAGELFF.

The V gene is TRBV2, the J gene TRBJ1-4; TRBD1 aligns across 7 bases. The CDR3 covers 15 residues. The J segment lost 6 bases and the V segment lost 4 bases, leaving 8 bases of the junction unmatched. Germline V gives CDR1 SNHLY, CDR2 FYNNEI. The CDR3 DNA is TGTGCCAGCAGTGCCCTCGGGACAGATGATGAAAAACTGTTTTTT. Its protein product is CASSALGTDDEKLFF.

CDR3 coding DNA: TGTGCCAGCAGTCCCCTGACAGGGGGTTCACAGCAGTTCTTC. This encodes CASSPLTGGSQQFF. The rearrangement links TRBV6-6 to TRBJ2-1; 9 nucleotides line up with TRBD1. Per the germline V gene, CDR1 is MNHNY and CDR2 is SVGAGI (reference sequence). The CDR3 contains 14 residues. V shed 5 bases and J 11 bases; nucleotides not matched to a gene: 10.

The chain recombines TRBV19 with TRBJ2-5; D might be TRBD1 (6 bases). This CDR3 region has 13 residues. Germline V gene sequence: CDR1 LNHDA, CDR2 SQIVND (reference sequence). Trimming shortened V by 5 bases and J by 2 bases, and 9 bases separated the two germline ends. CDR3 sequence (DNA): TGTGCCAGTAGTCCACAGGGACAAGAGACCCAGTACTTC. Translating it yields CASSPQGQETQYF.

The count of this clone is one. V and J are TRBV11-2 and TRBJ2-5; 12 nucleotides line up with TRBD2. CDR1 is SGHAT, CDR2 FQNNGV, per germline. V trimming: 5 bases; J trimming: 0 bases; junction bases outside the gene matches: 4. The CDR3 runs 16 residues. In nucleotides, the CDR3 is TGTGCCAGCAGCATGACTAGCGGGGGAGACCAAGAGACCCAGTACTTC. The encoded protein is CASSMTSGGDQETQYF.

The chain recombines TRBV28 with TRBJ1-5, with a possible D match to TRBD1 (5 bases). V was clipped by 6 bases and J by 0 bases, with 27 bases between them. The germline V gene encodes CDR1 MDHEN and CDR2 SYDVKM. This CDR3 comprises 20 residues. The DNA of the CDR3 is TGTGCCAGCAGCATGTCGTCGCAGGGTAAAAGTCTCTATAGCAATCAGCCCCAGCATTTT. Translation gives CASSMSSQGKSLYSNQPQHF.

The chain has TRBV10-3 and TRBJ2-5; 14 bases are a match to TRBD2. CDR1 and CDR2 (germline): ENHRY, SYGVKD. V trimming: 4 bases; J trimming: 5 bases; junction bases outside the gene matches: 9. CDR3 size: 17 residues. CDR3 amino acids: CAISGPTSGGDTETQYF. The CDR3 coding sequence is TGTGCCATCAGTGGTCCGACTAGCGGGGGGGATACGGAGACCCAGTACTTC.

This chain uses TRBV6-6 with TRBJ1-2; D is possibly TRBD1 (6 bases). Per germline, CDR1 MNHNY and CDR2 SVGAGI (reference sequence). The CDR3 runs 15 residues. Between the trimmed V and J ends, which lost 1 base and 4 bases, there was a span of 13 bases. CDR3 sequence reads: CASSYFRDTSYGYTF. As DNA, the CDR3 is TGTGCCAGCAGTTACTTTCGGGACACCTCCTATGGCTACACCTTC.

The chain combines TRBV5-1 with TRBJ1-1; D possibly corresponds to TRBD1 (5 bases). CDR3 size: 14 residues. Trimming took off 7 bases at V and 0 bases at J, with 13 bases between the two ends. From germline, CDR1 is SGHRS and CDR2 YFSETQ. The CDR3 reads CASQPGGVNTEAFF. The CDR3 nucleotides read TGCGCCAGCCAACCGGGGGGGGTGAACACTGAAGCTTTCTTT.

The chain couples TRBV6-1 to TRBJ1-1; 7 bases fit TRBD1. The CDR3 contains 15 residues. Per germline, CDR1 MNHNS and CDR2 SASEGT. Trimming at V came to 6 bases and at J to 0 bases, leaving 7 bases not matched to a gene. The DNA of the CDR3 is TGTGCCAGCAGGTGGGACAGAAACTTGAACACTGAAGCTTTCTTT. It specifies CASRWDRNLNTEAFF.

For the CDR3, the DNA is TGCGCCAGCAGCCAGGCCGGGACAGGGGGTTACGAGCAGTACTTC. Residues: CASSQAGTGGYEQYF. The chain joins TRBV4-1 to TRBJ2-5; 11 bases line up with TRBD1. The J call is uncertain, as TRBJ2-7 better fits the DNA end. The CDR3 totals 15 residues. In germline, CDR1 is MGHRA, CDR2 YSYEKL.

This clone was seen a single time. The chain couples TRBV14 to TRBJ1-2; a weak D match, TRBD1 (6 bases). The CDR3 consists of 15 residues. Germline V lookup: CDR1 SGHDN, CDR2 FVKESK. Trimming removed 0 bases at V and 4 bases at J, with 12 bases between. CDR3 protein: CASSQDRGLAYGYTF. The DNA of the CDR3 is TGTGCCAGCAGCCAAGACAGGGGCCTCGCCTATGGCTACACCTTC.

The rearrangement links TRBV2 to TRBJ2-5; TRBD2 is a possible D gene (6 bases). Germline lookup yields CDR1 SNHLY and CDR2 FYNNEI. V shed 5 bases and J shed 2 bases, with 15 bases lying between them. There are 15 residues in the CDR3. The CDR3 nucleotides are TGTGCCAGCAGTCCCATCGGGGGAGTACAAGAGACCCAGTACTTC. It translates to CASSPIGGVQETQYF.

The chain carries TRBV12-2 and TRBJ1-3. TRBV12-2 is reported as a pseudogene. The CDR3 has 15 residues. CDR3 amino acids: CASRLPHFSGNTIYF. In nucleotides, the CDR3 is TGTGCAAGTCGCTTGCCCCACTTCTCTGGAAACACCATATATTTT.

The chain employs TRBV4-1 and TRBJ1-2; D is unresolved. V was trimmed by 1 base and J by 4 bases, leaving 13 bases between them. Germline CDR1 and CDR2: MGHRA and YSYEKL. The CDR3 runs to 15 residues. CDR3 sequence (DNA): TGCGCCAGCAGCCAAGCCGGTGGGCCCTTCTATGGCTACACCTTC. Translation: CASSQAGGPFYGYTF.

The chain has TRBV27 and TRBJ2-1; TRBD1 matches at 9 bases. The CDR3 is 14 residues long. The germline V gene encodes CDR1 MNHEY and CDR2 SMNVEV (reference sequence). Germline trimming cut 5 bases from V and 8 bases from J; bases unmatched to any gene: 7. The CDR3 DNA sequence: TGTGCCAGCAGTACAGACAGGGGGTGGGATGAGCAGTTCTTC. Translation gives CASSTDRGWDEQFF.

This clone has only a few counts. The chain carries TRBV19 and TRBJ1-5; D uncertain. Deletions cut 2 bases from V and 7 bases from J, with 9 bases between. The CDR3 consists of 13 residues. Germline CDR1 reads LNHDA; CDR2 reads SQIVND (reference sequence). Here the CDR3 reads CASSILEAQPQHF. The DNA for the CDR3 is TGTGCCAGTAGTATATTGGAGGCCCAGCCCCAGCATTTT.

This chain joins TRBV19 and TRBJ2-6; D gene uncertain. V was clipped by 2 bases and J by 2 bases, with 10 bases between them. This CDR3 spans 16 amino acids. The germline CDR1 and CDR2 sequences are LNHDA and SQIVND (reference sequence). The CDR3 bases are TGTGCCAGTAGTATAACTCTTTGCCCTGGGGCCAACGTCCTGACTTTC. Its translation is CASSITLCPGANVLTF.

The chain uses TRBV25-1 and TRBJ2-1, with 7 positions matching TRBD1. The CDR3 is made up of 14 amino acids. The germline CDR1 and CDR2 sequences are MGHDK and SYGVNS. Unmatched junction bases numbered 4, after V lost 3 bases and J lost 5 bases. The chain's CDR3 is CASSEGQWNNEQFF. In DNA form, the CDR3 reads TGTGCCAGCAGTGAGGGACAGTGGAACAATGAGCAGTTCTTC.